This T cell receptor beta chain was retrieved from a study of cytomegalovirus exposure and HLA in healthy donors. Study-level points and caveats: Cytomegalovirus association was assigned to about 150 TCR beta chains. A previous analysis found most TCR beta V segments productive roughly 87% or roughly 30% of the time. Compared with the roughly 730-donor mean, an Asian-associated ancestry cluster reportedly had fewer N-insertions, according to a later analysis.

Donors counted as nominally healthy when sampled, yet unrecorded immune exposures were likely. Points on this clone: No antigen is known for it.

The CDR3 consists of 14 residues. Losses at the gene ends were 4 bases for V and 5 bases for J; bases not matched to a gene: 4. The germline V gene encodes CDR1 MNHEY and CDR2 SVGAGI. This PCR relied on a set of 60 Vbeta primers and 13 Jbeta primers. Measured with immunoSEQ multiplex PCR; TCRdb has only the in-frame clones, and not every one. The profile shows more than 130,000 clones, around 80% of them singletons. The sequencing sample was made of PBMCs. V gene TRBV6-5 combines with J gene TRBJ2-7; 11 nucleotides align to TRBD1. This sequence was found in a man aged 25-45 years in good health and CMV-seronegative. The CDR3 bases are TGTGCCAGCAGTTGGACAGGGGGCATCAACGAGCAGTACTTC. Its translation is CASSWTGGINEQYF.